This T cell receptor (beta chain) originates from a study of cytotoxic CD8 clonotypes in ibrutinib-treated CLL. Whole-study context: IGHV unmutated 17 to 18; relapsed/refractory 11; treatment-naive roughly 14. Overall study findings and caveats: Public clonotypes showed up rarely, and on treatment they shrank or held steady. Starting clonality was above that of age-matched healthy donors and tracked circulating CD8+ T-cell counts.

Profiled with immunoSEQ multiplex PCR; TCRdb holds only in-frame clones, not every one. The sample has 14,000 or so clones; around 64% are singletons. Notes on this clone: Antigen: not known.

Germline CDR1 reads LGHNT; CDR2 reads FRNRAP. This CDR3 is built from 18 residues. Germline trimming cut 1 base from V and 3 bases from J; bases unmatched to any gene: 6. The sample in question was PBMCs, obtained before ibrutinib treatment. The clonotype comes from a human donor with chronic lymphocytic leukemia. The chain is built from TRBV12-5 and TRBJ2-2, with 12 bases lining up with TRBD2. Here the CDR3 reads CASGLATSGGRDTGELFF. The CDR3 DNA is TGTGCTAGTGGTTTGGCAACTAGCGGGGGGAGGGACACCGGGGAGCTGTTTTTT.